This T cell receptor (beta chain) was observed in a study of T cells in Graves' hyperthyroidism and ophthalmopathy. Diagnosis of hyperthyroidism was new in patients aged 18 to 65, and its duration was under 2 months. This clonotype has a count of ten or more. RNA transcripts yielded amplified TCR beta CDR3 regions. The study used the HTBI primer set for a first-round RT-PCR of the TCR CDR3. TCRdb used MiXCR to reprocess the multiplex PCR reads, holding one entry per CDR3 protein. There are 250,000 to 300,000 distinct CDR3 sequences in the sample; just over 14% occur only once, and roughly 13% lies in the top ten. V was pared by 3 bases and J by 8 bases, with 10 bases of the junction left unmatched. There are 13 residues in the CDR3. CDR1 and CDR2 (germline): GTSNPN, SVGIG (reference sequence).

The source material was blood. The gene calls are TRBV30 and TRBJ2-7; 7 bases agree with TRBD2. This TCR derives from a middle-aged woman with Graves' hyperthyroidism that later progressed to Graves' ophthalmopathy. CDR3 sequence: CAWRGRGGRKQYF. The CDR3, as DNA: TGTGCCTGGAGAGGGCGGGGAGGGAGAAAGCAGTACTTC.